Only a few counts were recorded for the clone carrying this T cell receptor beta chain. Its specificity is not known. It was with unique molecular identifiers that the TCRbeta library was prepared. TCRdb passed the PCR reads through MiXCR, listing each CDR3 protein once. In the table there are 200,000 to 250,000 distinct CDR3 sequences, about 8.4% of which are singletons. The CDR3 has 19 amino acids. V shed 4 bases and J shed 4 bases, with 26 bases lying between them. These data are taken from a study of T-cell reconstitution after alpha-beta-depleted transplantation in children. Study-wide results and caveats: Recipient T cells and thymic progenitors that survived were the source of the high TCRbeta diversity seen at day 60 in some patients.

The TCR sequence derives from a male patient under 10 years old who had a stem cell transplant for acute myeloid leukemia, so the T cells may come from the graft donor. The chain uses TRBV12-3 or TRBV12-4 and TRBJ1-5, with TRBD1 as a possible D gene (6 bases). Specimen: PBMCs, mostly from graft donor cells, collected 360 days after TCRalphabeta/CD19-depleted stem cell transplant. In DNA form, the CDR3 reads TGTGCCAGCAGTTCCCTTTGGGGACTTAAGGGGGACCTAAATCAGCCCCAGCATTTT. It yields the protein CASSSLWGLKGDLNQPQHF.